This TCR beta chain derives from a study of spatial heterogeneity in lung cancer. Stated time point: blood at routine non-recurrence follow-up after resection. Whole RNA from tumor, nontumor lung or frozen PBMC was sequenced unsorted. The V and J ends lost 2 bases and 1 base respectively, with 7 bases between them. Germline V lookup: CDR1 SNHLY, CDR2 FYNNEI. This CDR3 region has 14 residues. TCRdb fed the 5' RACE reads into MiXCR, producing one record per CDR3 protein. The table lists approximately 50,000 distinct CDR3 sequences, roughly 7.4% of them singletons. With respect to this clonotype: A read error may be the cause here, since a much bigger clone is one base away.

The clonotype comes from a female donor with early-stage non-small cell lung cancer. The chain uses TRBV2 and TRBJ2-3; D remains unclear. Specimen: PBMCs, collected at follow-up. The CDR3, as DNA: TGTGCCAGCAGTGAAAATCGGGGCACAGATACGCAGTATTTT. This gives the protein CASSENRGTDTQYF.